This entry features one T cell receptor (beta chain) sequence. This clonotype appeared many times. Its antigen is still unknown. No base quality values were provided; no much bigger clone lies one nucleotide off. The CDR3 sequence holds 14 residues, the cysteine and phenylalanine included. Only the CDR3 DNA stays, 42 bases, in frame from base 1. V was cut back by 6 bases and J by 7 bases, leaving a gap of 16 bases between them. The record originates from a study of regulatory T cells in long-lasting Graves disease (dated by TCRdb to the early 2020s). In terms of the full investigation: To count as having persistent Graves' disease, a patient had to have received antithyroid drug treatment for over 5 years with TSH receptor autoantibodies remaining persistently positive. Patients with persistent Graves' disease were compared with patients with newly diagnosed Graves' disease using TCR sequencing and RNA sequencing of peripheral blood. TCR sequencing covered some 13 persistent and roughly 20 newly diagnosed Graves' disease patients, 33 samples in total. The study took place in China and was registered as a clinical trial. In the clinical cohort, patients with persistent Graves' disease had used antithyroid drugs for an average of approximately eleven years. Results the study describes overall, beyond this receptor: Sequencing and analysis were restricted to the TCR beta chain. Because the primary lesion, thyroid tissue, could not be accessed, the study looked at peripheral blood alone. Lower TCR Shannon entropy and fewer highly expanded clones were observed in persistent Graves' disease patients than in newly diagnosed patients, which suggested clonal expansion. Patients with persistent disease shared more public clonotypes (about 2,900) than newly diagnosed patients did (966). The authors acknowledged the small sample size as a limitation that may reduce accuracy. TRBV28, TRBJ1-2 and TRBJ2-5 were preferentially used in persistent disease, while TRBV20-1 and TRBJ2-1 were favored in newly diagnosed disease.

The time point label, read with the paper, signifies: persistent/refractory GD, antithyroid drugs over 5 years with positive TRAb. For both TCR sequencing and RNA sequencing, RNA was extracted from PBMCs in TRIzol. The diagnosis of Graves' disease was made according to American Thyroid Association guidelines. The patients came from an endocrinology department in Xi'an, China. Each patient gave 7.5 to 10 milliliters of peripheral blood, collected in an EDTA anticoagulant tube. Ficoll Paque Plus density gradient separation was used to isolate PBMCs, and no further T cell sorting was performed. An Agilent 2100 Bioanalyzer and agarose gel were used to check RNA quality, and a NanoDrop 2000 was used to measure RNA concentration. Library preparation employed multiplex PCR. Sequencing was performed on an Illumina HiSeq 4000. TCR beta libraries were built with iRepertoire HTBI primers and Arm-PCR amplification of CDR3 regions. Before sequencing, the PCR products went through gel purification. Per the original workflow: Gene usage analysis of CDR3 amino acid clonotypes relied on the approximately 62 TRBV and 14 TRBJ segments identified across samples. COPE and FqMerger were used to merge filtered high-quality paired reads into contigs. BLAST was used to align contigs to IMGT TRBV, TRBD and TRBJ reference genes, and CDR3 was defined according to IMGT. Clonotypes above 0.1% frequency were classified as highly expanded clones. Shannon entropy was used to measure repertoire diversity, and the Gini coefficient was used to measure V-J evenness. A clonotype was considered public if more than one individual shared it. TCRdb reanalyzed the raw reads on its own, using fastp at Q25 for trimming and MiXCR for clone calling, and kept in-frame beta chains. When rows share a CDR3 protein, they turn into one entry using the most common DNA and genes. The V and J calls shown here were made by TCRdb, not taken from the authors' results. The sample table lists about 290,000 distinct CDR3 sequences, 22% of them with a count of one. The ten largest clones take up roughly three fifths of the sample.

In this chain, TRBV12-3 or TRBV12-4 is recombined with TRBJ1-5, with the D gene call left open. The sequencing used peripheral blood mononuclear cells (PBMCs), collected when the disease was refractory, from a patient treated with antithyroid drugs. This sequence originates from a female donor with Graves disease. Here the CDR3 is given as CASRWEGSRQPQHF. The sequence in DNA is TGTGCCAGCAGGTGGGAAGGGTCAAGGCAGCCCCAGCATTTT.